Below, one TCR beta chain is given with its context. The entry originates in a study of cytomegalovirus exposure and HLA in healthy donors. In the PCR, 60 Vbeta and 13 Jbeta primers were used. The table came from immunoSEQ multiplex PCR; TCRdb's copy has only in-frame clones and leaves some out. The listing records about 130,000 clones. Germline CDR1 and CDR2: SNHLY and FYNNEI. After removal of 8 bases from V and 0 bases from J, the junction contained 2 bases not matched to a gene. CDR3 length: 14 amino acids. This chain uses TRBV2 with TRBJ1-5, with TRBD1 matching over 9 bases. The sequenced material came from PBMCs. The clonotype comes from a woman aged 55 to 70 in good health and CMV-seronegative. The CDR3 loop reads CASGTGYSNQPQHF. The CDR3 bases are TGTGCCAGCGGGACAGGGTATAGCAATCAGCCCCAGCATTTT.